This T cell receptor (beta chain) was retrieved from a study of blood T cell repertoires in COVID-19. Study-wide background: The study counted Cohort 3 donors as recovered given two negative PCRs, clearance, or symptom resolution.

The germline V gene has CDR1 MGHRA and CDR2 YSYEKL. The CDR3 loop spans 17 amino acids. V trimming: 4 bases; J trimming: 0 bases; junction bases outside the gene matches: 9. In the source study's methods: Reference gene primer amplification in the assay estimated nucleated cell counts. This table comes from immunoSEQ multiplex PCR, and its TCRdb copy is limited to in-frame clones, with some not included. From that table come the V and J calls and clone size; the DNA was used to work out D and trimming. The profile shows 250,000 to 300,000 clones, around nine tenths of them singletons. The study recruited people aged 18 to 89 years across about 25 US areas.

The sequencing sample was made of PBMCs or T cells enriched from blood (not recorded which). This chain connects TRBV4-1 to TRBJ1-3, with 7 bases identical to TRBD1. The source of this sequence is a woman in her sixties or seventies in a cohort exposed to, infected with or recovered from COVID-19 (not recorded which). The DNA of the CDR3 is TGCGCCAGCAGCCTATTAGGACAGGAAAGCTCTGGAAACACCATATATTTT. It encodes CASSLLGQESSGNTIYF.